This TCR beta chain originates from a study of post-analysis software for immune sequencing data. Broader study findings: The five TRBV segments detected at higher frequency in patients than in controls included TRBV5-6, TRBV5-1 and TRBV20-1.

The library was made from cDNA and included unique molecular identifiers. TCRdb used MiXCR to reprocess the PCR reads, holding one entry per CDR3 protein. The data hold 450,000 to 700,000 distinct CDR3 sequences, with roughly two fifths observed a single time. From germline, CDR1 is SEHNR and CDR2 FQNEAQ (reference sequence). The length of the CDR3 is 14 residues. V lost 1 base to trimming and J lost 0 bases, with 4 bases between them. About this clonotype: The antigen is unknown.

This clonotype was obtained from a girl aged 5 to 17 with multiple sclerosis. V gene TRBV7-9 combines with J gene TRBJ2-4; D not resolved. Source material: blood. The CDR3 sequence is CASSLEVAKNIQYF. CDR3 nucleotides: TGTGCCAGCAGCTTAGAGGTAGCCAAAAACATTCAGTACTTC. Based on the CDR3 plus reference TRBV7-9 and TRBJ2-4, the full variable domain is DTGVSQNPRHKITKRGQNVTFRCDPISEHNRLYWYRQTLGQGPEFLTYFQNEAQLEKSRLLSDRFSAERPKGSFSTLEIQRTEQGDSAMYLCASSLEVAKNIQYFGAGTRLSVL.